Presented here are 23 T cell receptor beta chains from one specimen sequenced in a study of sequential checkpoint blockade in melanoma. As to treatment: randomized to nivolumab then ipilimumab (arm A) or the reverse (arm B). Method: immunoSEQ multiplex PCR; TCRdb's copy keeps in-frame clones and lacks some. The table lists roughly 9,800 clones, around 75% of them singletons. Sequencing used CD8+ T cells sorted from blood (inferred from file names), obtained from a patient given nivolumab and ipilimumab in sequence. The receptors were gathered from a human donor with melanoma.

This sequence joins TRBV6-5 and TRBJ1-1; TRBD1 aligns across 7 bases. V was pared by 5 bases and J by 4 bases, with 7 bases of the junction left unmatched. Germline V gene sequence: CDR1 MNHEY, CDR2 SVGAGI. The CDR3 sequence is 14 residues long. CDR3 amino acids: CASSTGQGGTEAFF. As DNA, the CDR3 is TGTGCCAGCAGTACGGGCCAGGGGGGCACTGAAGCTTTCTTT.

This clone has only a few counts. This chain joins TRBV12-5 and TRBJ1-2; 8 bases agree with TRBD1. The CDR3 has 15 amino acids. In germline, CDR1 is LGHNT, CDR2 FRNRAP. Trimming removed 4 bases from V and 5 bases from J; junction bases left unmatched: 9. CDR3 DNA sequence: TGTGCTAGTGGTTCGGGACAGGTCCTGAGGTATGGCTACACCTTC. Translating it yields CASGSGQVLRYGYTF.

This chain joins TRBV30 and TRBJ1-1; possible D gene TRBD1, 6 bases. Germline V gives CDR1 GTSNPN, CDR2 SVGIG (reference sequence). This CDR3 is 14 amino acids long. Between the trimmed V and J ends, which lost 1 base and 4 bases, there was a span of 13 bases. The CDR3 reads CAWSDGQGSTEAFF. CDR3 nucleotides: TGTGCCTGGAGTGATGGGCAGGGGTCCACTGAAGCTTTCTTT.

This CDR3 is CASRSRQADEQYF. The CDR3 DNA sequence: TGTGCCAGTAGAAGCAGACAGGCGGACGAGCAGTACTTC. The V call is TRBV19, the J call TRBJ2-7; perhaps TRBD1 as D (6 bases). CDR3 size: 13 residues. Germline loops: CDR1 LNHDA, CDR2 SQIVND (reference sequence). V was pared by 6 bases and J by 5 bases, with 14 bases between.

The chain links TRBV21-1 to TRBJ2-7; the DNA was not used to check the table's D call, TRBD2. TRBV21-1 is termed a pseudogene. The CDR3 spans 15 residues. The CDR3 region is CASSNSGRSSYEQYF. Written as DNA, the CDR3 is TGTGCCAGCAGCAATAGCGGGAGGTCTTCCTACGAGCAGTACTTC.

The V and J genes are TRBV9 and TRBJ2-2, with a possible D match to TRBD2 (6 bases). The CDR3 has 15 amino acids. Germline V gives CDR1 SGDLS, CDR2 YYNGEE. V was cut by 0 bases and J by 7 bases, with 13 bases left in between. As DNA, the CDR3 is TGTGCCAGCAGCGTAGTAGGTAGCGGCCACGGGGAGCTGTTTTTT. Translating gives CASSVVGSGHGELFF.

In its sample, this clone ranks as large (0.1 to 1%). The rearrangement uses TRBV6-1 and TRBJ2-7; the match to TRBD2 covers 8 bases. The CDR3 has 15 amino acids. Trimming removed 0 bases from V and 0 bases from J; junction bases left unmatched: 1. Germline CDR1 and CDR2: MNHNS and SASEGT. The CDR3 spells CASSEAAGDSYEQYF. DNA for the CDR3: TGTGCCAGCAGTGAAGCAGCGGGAGACTCCTACGAGCAGTACTTC.

This chain uses TRBV28 with TRBJ2-7; D ambiguous. Germline lookup yields CDR1 MDHEN and CDR2 SYDVKM. V was pared by 2 bases and J by 4 bases, with 15 bases between. The CDR3 consists of 15 residues. In DNA, the CDR3 is TGTGCCAGCAGTTTAGGCCGTGGGCCTGCGTACGAGCAGTACTTC. Its protein product is CASSLGRGPAYEQYF.

The gene calls are TRBV19 and TRBJ2-1, with D unresolved. The CDR3 is 14 residues long. CDR1 is LNHDA and CDR2 is SQIVND in the germline V gene (reference sequence). V was clipped by 1 base and J by 6 bases, with 10 bases between them. In DNA form, the CDR3 reads TGTGCCAGTAGTATAGTGCCCAGTCGCAATGAGCAGTTCTTC. This gives the protein CASSIVPSRNEQFF. Full variable domain (missing parts from reference TRBV19 and TRBJ2-1): DGGITQSPKYLFRKEGQNVTLSCEQNLNHDAMYWYRQDPGQGLRLIYYSQIVNDFQKGDIAEGYSVSREKKESFPLTVTSAQKNPTAFYLCASSIVPSRNEQFFGPGTRLTVL.

The chain employs TRBV7-6 and TRBJ2-7; D is possibly TRBD1 (6 bases). Trimming removed 1 base at V and 1 base at J, with 8 bases between. The CDR3 extends over 14 amino acids. Germline assignment: CDR1 SGHVS and CDR2 FNYEAQ. The CDR3 sequence: CASSLEDRSYEQYF. CDR3 coding DNA: TGTGCCAGCAGCTTAGAGGACAGATCCTACGAGCAGTACTTC.

This clone was detected once. V gene TRBV5-6 combines with J gene TRBJ1-1; D is unresolved. The germline CDR1 and CDR2 sequences are SGHDT and YYEEEE. V was cut by 0 bases and J by 1 base, with 7 bases left in between. CDR3 length equals 14 residues. CDR3 amino acids: CASSLAAGNTEAFF. Written as DNA, the CDR3 is TGTGCCAGCAGCTTGGCCGCGGGGAACACTGAAGCTTTCTTT.

The V call is TRBV5-6, the J call TRBJ2-5; 7 bases map to TRBD1. V lost 4 bases to trimming and J lost 1 base; unmatched junction nucleotides: 13. The CDR3 runs to 17 residues. Germline-derived CDR1 and CDR2 are SGHDT and YYEEEE. For the CDR3, the DNA is TGTGCCAGCAGCACTAAAAACAGGGGAATTGGCCAAGAGACCCAGTACTTC. It yields the protein CASSTKNRGIGQETQYF.

V is TRBV19 and J is TRBJ1-1; D is undetermined. Looked up from germline, CDR1 is LNHDA and CDR2 is SQIVND (reference sequence). The CDR3 spans 13 residues. The ends were cut back, 1 base at V and 2 bases at J, with 5 bases in the middle. CDR3 in amino acids: CASSIAVNTEAFF. The CDR3 nucleotides read TGTGCCAGTAGTATAGCAGTTAACACTGAAGCTTTCTTT. Full variable domain (rest looked up from reference TRBV19 and TRBJ1-1): DGGITQSPKYLFRKEGQNVTLSCEQNLNHDAMYWYRQDPGQGLRLIYYSQIVNDFQKGDIAEGYSVSREKKESFPLTVTSAQKNPTAFYLCASSIAVNTEAFFGQGTRLTVV.

This chain links TRBV30 with TRBJ2-1; 16 positions match TRBD2. Losses at the gene ends were 5 bases for V and 13 bases for J; bases not matched to a gene: 2. Germline CDR1 is GTSNPN and CDR2 is SVGIG (reference sequence). The CDR3 has 12 residues. The CDR3 sequence is CAWGTSGRAQFF. In DNA form, the CDR3 reads TGTGCCTGGGGGACTAGCGGGAGGGCCCAGTTCTTC. The complete variable domain, with remaining parts taken from reference TRBV30 and TRBJ2-1, reads SQTIHQWPATLVQPVGSPLSLECTVEGTSNPNLYWYRQAAGRGLQLLFYSVGIGQISSEVPQNLSASRPQDRQFILSSKKLLLSDSGFYLCAWGTSGRAQFFGPGTRLTVL.

This clone was observed a few times. This chain uses TRBV6-5 with TRBJ2-7, with 10 bases lining up with TRBD1. Germline V gives CDR1 MNHEY, CDR2 SVGAGI. The CDR3 consists of 13 residues. V dropped 11 bases and J dropped 3; count of bases not matched to a gene: 7. The CDR3 is CAVRGTGVYEQYF. For the CDR3, the DNA is TGTGCCGTGCGGGGGACAGGGGTCTACGAGCAGTACTTC.

V gene TRBV7-9 combines with J gene TRBJ2-2; possibly TRBD2 for D (7 bases). The germline CDR1 and CDR2 sequences are SEHNR and FQNEAQ (reference sequence). Deletions cut 5 bases from V and 0 bases from J, with 13 bases between. The CDR3 consists of 16 residues. The CDR3 here is CASSHPGGTNTGELFF. The CDR3 region has the DNA TGTGCCAGCAGCCATCCGGGGGGCACGAACACCGGGGAGCTGTTTTTT.

J is TRBJ1-2 and V is TRBV4-1; perhaps TRBD1 as D (6 bases). Germline V gene data show CDR1 as MGHRA and CDR2 as YSYEKL. The CDR3 sequence is 14 residues long. V shed 1 base and J shed 4 bases, with 10 bases lying between them. CDR3 sequence (DNA): TGCGCCAGCAGCCAAGTCGGACAGAGCTATGGCTACACCTTC. Its protein is CASSQVGQSYGYTF.

This clone is large in the sample. The gene calls are TRBV9 and TRBJ1-2; 10 bases map to TRBD1. From germline, CDR1 is SGDLS and CDR2 YYNGEE. J was trimmed by 6 bases and V by 0 bases; bases with no gene match: 5. The length of the CDR3 is 15 residues. The CDR3 bases are TGTGCCAGCAGCGTAGAAGGACAGGGGGACGATGGCTACACCTTC. Translating it yields CASSVEGQGDDGYTF. Combining the CDR3 with reference TRBV9 and TRBJ1-2 gives the whole variable domain DSGVTQTPKHLITATGQRVTLRCSPRSGDLSVYWYQQSLDQGLQFLIQYYNGEERAKGNILERFSAQQFPDLHSELNLSSLELGDSALYFCASSVEGQGDDGYTFGSGTRLTVV.

The chain has TRBV6-1 and TRBJ2-7; tentative D call: TRBD2 (6 bases). CDR3 size: 15 residues. V lost 0 bases and J lost 0, with 9 bases in between. Germline CDR1 MNHNS, CDR2 SASEGT. CDR3 region: CASSEASEGSYEQYF. The CDR3 nucleotides read TGTGCCAGCAGTGAAGCGTCGGAGGGCTCCTACGAGCAGTACTTC.

The rearrangement joins TRBV30 to TRBJ1-6, with D hard to call. Trimming left V 1 base short and J 7 bases short, with 8 bases between. The CDR3 spans 13 residues. The germline V gene encodes CDR1 GTSNPN and CDR2 SVGIG (reference sequence). The CDR3 reads CAWSGQSNSPLHF. CDR3 DNA sequence: TGTGCCTGGAGTGGACAATCCAATTCACCCCTCCACTTT.

This clone was observed a few times. The J gene is TRBJ2-3, the V gene TRBV15, with 10 bases matching TRBD2. Losses at the gene ends were 3 bases for V and 1 base for J; bases not matched to a gene: 4. The CDR3 length is 16 residues. Germline CDR1 and CDR2: LNHNV and YYDKDF (reference sequence). CDR3 amino acids: CATSRGAGGRTDTQYF. The CDR3 DNA is TGTGCCACCAGCAGGGGAGCGGGAGGGCGCACAGATACGCAGTATTTT. Based on the CDR3 plus reference TRBV15 and TRBJ2-3, the full variable domain is DAMVIQNPRYQVTQFGKPVTLSCSQTLNHNVMYWYQQKSSQAPKLLFHYYDKDFNNEADTPDNFQSRRPNTSFCFLDIRSPGLGDTAMYLCATSRGAGGRTDTQYFGPGTRLTVL.

This clone has only a few counts. CDR3 sequence: CASSGTNNYNEQFF. The CDR3 nucleotides read TGTGCCAGCAGTGGGACTAACAATTACAATGAGCAGTTCTTC. The chain is built from TRBV27 and TRBJ2-1; 7 bases match TRBD2. Germline loops: CDR1 MNHEY, CDR2 SMNVEV (reference sequence). CDR3 size: 14 residues. Unmatched junction bases numbered 5, after V lost 5 bases and J lost 4 bases.

The rearrangement uses TRBV13 and TRBJ2-4, with 9 bases that match TRBD2. This CDR3 region has 15 residues. The J segment lost 10 bases and the V segment lost 4 bases, leaving 11 bases of the junction unmatched. Germline CDR1 and CDR2: PRHDT and FYEKMQ (reference sequence). CDR3 nucleotides: TGTGCCAGCAGCTCCGGGACTAGCAGCGAGTGGATTCAGTACTTC. This encodes CASSSGTSSEWIQYF.